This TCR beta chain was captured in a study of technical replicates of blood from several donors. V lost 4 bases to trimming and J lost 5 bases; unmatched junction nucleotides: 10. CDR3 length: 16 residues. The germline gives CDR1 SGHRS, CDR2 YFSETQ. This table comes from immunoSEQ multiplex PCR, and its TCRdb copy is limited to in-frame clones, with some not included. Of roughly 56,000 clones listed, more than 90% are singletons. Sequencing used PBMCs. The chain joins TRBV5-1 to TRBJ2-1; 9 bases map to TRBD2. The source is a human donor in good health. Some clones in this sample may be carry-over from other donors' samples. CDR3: CASSIRGAGGDNEQFF. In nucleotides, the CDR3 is TGCGCCAGCAGCATCCGTGGGGCGGGGGGGGACAATGAGCAGTTCTTC.